These T cell receptor beta chains were read from a single sample in a study of post-analysis software for immune sequencing data. Each CDR3 protein gets one entry after TCRdb re-called the PCR reads with MiXCR. The data show over 700,000 distinct CDR3 sequences, around 27% seen once. The material sequenced was blood. These receptors all come from a girl aged 5-17 years with multiple sclerosis. Each CDR3 is given with its conserved first and last residue. The D gene is left open where the match is weak. Size is omitted from some rows. Given values are once, few, many or a class for expanded clones.

v_gene: TRBV7-2; j_gene: TRBJ2-3; d_gene: NA; len: 15; abundance: NA; CDR3nt: TGTGCCAGCAGCTTAGCGTCGGGGCCCACAGATACGCAGTATTTT; CDR3aa: CASSLASGPTDTQYF
v_gene: TRBV7-9; j_gene: TRBJ2-3; d_gene: TRBD2; len: 14; abundance: few; CDR3nt: TGTGCCAGCAGCTTGGGACTAGGCGCAGATACGCAGTATTTT; CDR3aa: CASSLGLGADTQYF
v_gene: TRBV20-1; j_gene: TRBJ2-1; d_gene: TRBD2; len: 16; abundance: NA; CDR3nt: TGCAGTTCAACGGGGAGCGGGAAACCCTCCTACAATGAGCAGTTCTTC; CDR3aa: CSSTGSGKPSYNEQFF
v_gene: TRBV28; j_gene: TRBJ1-3; d_gene: NA; len: 14; abundance: NA; CDR3nt: TGTGCCAGCAGCCTGACGTGGGGCTGGGACACCATATATTTT; CDR3aa: CASSLTWGWDTIYF
v_gene: TRBV12-3/TRBV12-4; j_gene: TRBJ1-2; d_gene: NA; len: 13; abundance: few; CDR3nt: TGTGCCAGCAGTTTAGGTGGGCAGTATGGCTACACCTTC; CDR3aa: CASSLGGQYGYTF
v_gene: TRBV7-8; j_gene: TRBJ2-6; d_gene: NA; len: 17; abundance: NA; CDR3nt: TGTGCCAGCAGCTCCAGCCTCACCGGACGAGGGGCCAACGTCCTGACTTTC; CDR3aa: CASSSSLTGRGANVLTF
v_gene: TRBV20-1; j_gene: TRBJ2-1; d_gene: TRBD2; len: 16; abundance: NA; CDR3nt: TGCAGTGCTCCCACCTGGACTAGCGGGAGGGGGGGCGAGCAGTTCTTC; CDR3aa: CSAPTWTSGRGGEQFF
v_gene: TRBV28; j_gene: TRBJ1-1; d_gene: NA; len: 12; abundance: NA; CDR3nt: TGTGCCAGCAGTCTGCTACGAAACGCTGCTTTCTTT; CDR3aa: CASSLLRNAAFF
v_gene: TRBV20-1; j_gene: TRBJ2-7; d_gene: NA; len: 14; abundance: NA; CDR3nt: TGCAGTGCTAGTGGGTCCGGAGGAAACGGCGAGCAGTACTTC; CDR3aa: CSASGSGGNGEQYF
v_gene: TRBV15; j_gene: TRBJ1-6; d_gene: NA; len: 16; abundance: few; CDR3nt: TGTGCCACCAGCGATACAGCGACGGGGGGCAACACACCCCTCCACTTT; CDR3aa: CATSDTATGGNTPLHF
v_gene: TRBV18; j_gene: TRBJ1-2; d_gene: NA; len: 13; abundance: NA; CDR3nt: TGTGCCAGCTCACGTCCCGGGCTCAATGGCTACACCTTC; CDR3aa: CASSRPGLNGYTF
v_gene: TRBV11-3; j_gene: TRBJ2-2; d_gene: TRBD1; len: 15; abundance: few; CDR3nt: TGTGCCAGCAGCCGGGACAGGAGGACCACCGGGGAGCTGTTTTTT; CDR3aa: CASSRDRRTTGELFF
v_gene: TRBV7-2; j_gene: TRBJ2-3; d_gene: NA; len: 13; abundance: once; CDR3nt: TGTGCCCTGGGGGGAGAAAGCACAGATACGCGGTATTTT; CDR3aa: CALGGESTDTRYF
v_gene: TRBV11-2; j_gene: TRBJ2-5; d_gene: NA; len: 11; abundance: NA; CDR3nt: TGTGCCAGCAGTTCGACAGGGAGGCCGTACTTC; CDR3aa: CASSSTGRPYF
v_gene: TRBV7-2; j_gene: TRBJ2-5; d_gene: TRBD1; len: 15; abundance: NA; CDR3nt: TGTGCCAGCAGCTTAAGAGGGGGCCCTTCAGAGACCCAGTACTTC; CDR3aa: CASSLRGGPSETQYF
v_gene: TRBV10-2; j_gene: TRBJ2-1; d_gene: TRBD2; len: 17; abundance: NA; CDR3nt: TGCACCAGCAGTGTGCTAGCGGGAGGGGCATCCTACAATGAGCAGTTCTTC; CDR3aa: CTSSVLAGGASYNEQFF
v_gene: TRBV20-1; j_gene: TRBJ2-7; d_gene: TRBD2; len: 19; abundance: NA; CDR3nt: TGCAGTGCCGTACAACTTGCCCATCCTAGCGGGAGGGCCTTCTACGGGCAGTACTTC; CDR3aa: CSAVQLAHPSGRAFYGQYF
v_gene: TRBV12-3/TRBV12-4; j_gene: TRBJ2-1; d_gene: TRBD2; len: 15; abundance: NA; CDR3nt: TGTGCCAGCAGTTTCTCTCCCGGGGGGGGCAATGAGCAGTTCTTC; CDR3aa: CASSFSPGGGNEQFF
v_gene: TRBV2; j_gene: TRBJ2-7; d_gene: NA; len: 13; abundance: few; CDR3nt: TGTGCCAGCCGGCGCCTAACCCCTCACGAGCAGTACTTC; CDR3aa: CASRRLTPHEQYF
v_gene: TRBV20-1; j_gene: TRBJ1-2; d_gene: NA; len: 13; abundance: NA; CDR3nt: TGCAGTGTTCCCGACGGGGGGAACTATGGCTACACCTTC; CDR3aa: CSVPDGGNYGYTF
v_gene: TRBV7-8; j_gene: TRBJ2-1; d_gene: NA; len: 16; abundance: NA; CDR3nt: TGTGCCAGCAGCCTACCGCAGCGTTACTCCTACAATGAGCAGTTCTTC; CDR3aa: CASSLPQRYSYNEQFF
v_gene: TRBV5-1; j_gene: TRBJ2-1; d_gene: NA; len: 17; abundance: few; CDR3nt: TGCGCCAGCAGCTTGGCCGGTGCTGGAAGCTCCTACAATGAGCAGTTCTTC; CDR3aa: CASSLAGAGSSYNEQFF
v_gene: TRBV5-1; j_gene: TRBJ1-1; d_gene: TRBD1; len: 16; abundance: few; CDR3nt: TGCGCCAGCAGCTTGGATACTCCGGGACAGGGGGCTGCAGCTTTCTTT; CDR3aa: CASSLDTPGQGAAAFF
v_gene: TRBV20-1; j_gene: TRBJ1-5; d_gene: NA; len: 14; abundance: few; CDR3nt: TGCAGTGCTCTCTCGGGCAGGGGCAATCAGCCCCAGCATTTT; CDR3aa: CSALSGRGNQPQHF
v_gene: TRBV21-1; j_gene: TRBJ2-5; d_gene: NA; len: 14; abundance: NA; CDR3nt: TGTGCCAGCAGCAAAGTCGGACGGGAAGAGACCCAGTACTTC; CDR3aa: CASSKVGREETQYF
v_gene: TRBV7-2; j_gene: TRBJ2-2; d_gene: NA; len: 14; abundance: NA; CDR3nt: TGTGCCAGCAGCTTTTCGGGGAGTACCGGGGAGCTGTTTTTT; CDR3aa: CASSFSGSTGELFF
v_gene: TRBV12-3/TRBV12-4; j_gene: TRBJ2-5; d_gene: NA; len: 14; abundance: NA; CDR3nt: TGTGCCAGCAGTCCCCGGACTATTCAAGAGACCCAGTACTTC; CDR3aa: CASSPRTIQETQYF
v_gene: TRBV6-5; j_gene: TRBJ2-2; d_gene: NA; len: 15; abundance: NA; CDR3nt: TGTGCCAGCAGATTCCTTTCACAGGGAATAGGGGAGCTGTTTTTT; CDR3aa: CASRFLSQGIGELFF
v_gene: TRBV13; j_gene: TRBJ2-4; d_gene: TRBD1; len: 16; abundance: NA; CDR3nt: TGTGCCAGCAGCTTAGCGGGACAGGGAACCTACAATGAGCAGTACTTC; CDR3aa: CASSLAGQGTYNEQYF
v_gene: TRBV7-8; j_gene: TRBJ2-1; d_gene: TRBD2; len: 16; abundance: NA; CDR3nt: TGTGCCAGCATCCCCATATCTGGACTAGCTTTGTCGTCGCCGTTCTTC; CDR3aa: CASIPISGLALSSPFF
v_gene: TRBV29-1; j_gene: TRBJ1-4; d_gene: NA; len: 13; abundance: NA; CDR3nt: TGCAGCGTTTGGAAGGCCTCTAATGAAAAACTGTTTTTT; CDR3aa: CSVWKASNEKLFF
v_gene: TRBV4-2; j_gene: TRBJ2-3; d_gene: TRBD2; len: 15; abundance: NA; CDR3nt: TGTGCCAGCAGCCAAGAGGGGGGGACCGCAGATACGCAGTATTTT; CDR3aa: CASSQEGGTADTQYF